These T cell receptor beta chains were read from a single sample in a study of identical twins. A single record per CDR3 protein comes from TCRdb applying MiXCR to the 5' RACE reads. The sample has hundreds of thousands of distinct CDR3 sequences; around 6% are singletons. Material for sequencing was naive T cells sorted from blood. These receptors originate from a young man in good health. The CDR3 runs from the conserved cysteine through the conserved F or W. Each record gives: CDR3 length, V gene, J gene, D gene, clone size, CDR3 protein, CDR3 DNA. D genes are given only for firm matches. Only part of the rows carry a size: once, few, many, or a class if the clone is expanded.

>13|TRBV20-1|TRBJ2-3|-|-
CSARDGSTDTQYF
TGCAGTGCTAGAGATGGAAGCACAGATACGCAGTATTTT
>13|TRBV5-1|TRBJ1-3|-|-
CASRIDSGNTIYF
TGCGCAAGTAGGATAGACTCTGGAAACACCATATATTTT
>15|TRBV4-3|TRBJ2-7|TRBD1|many
CASSQDRASSYEQYF
TGCGCCAGCAGCCAGGACAGGGCATCCTCCTACGAGCAGTACTTC
>15|TRBV12-3/TRBV12-4|TRBJ1-3|TRBD1|few
CASTLDRGPGNTIYF
TGTGCCAGCACCTTAGACAGGGGGCCTGGAAACACCATATATTTT
>12|TRBV9|TRBJ2-1|-|many
CASSVDDGEQFF
TGTGCCAGCAGCGTAGATGATGGTGAGCAGTTCTTC
>16|TRBV28|TRBJ2-4|-|many
CASSLRSDIAKNIQYF
TGTGCCAGCAGTTTGAGGTCGGATATAGCCAAAAACATTCAGTACTTC
>11|TRBV7-2|TRBJ2-2|-|many
CAQRDTGELFF
TGTGCCCAACGGGACACCGGGGAGCTGTTTTTT
>11|TRBV7-2|TRBJ2-3|-|many
CASSDLDTQYF
TGTGCCAGCAGCGACCTCGATACGCAGTATTTT
>13|TRBV11-2|TRBJ2-2|-|many
CASSPAHTGELFF
TGTGCCAGCAGTCCAGCTCATACCGGGGAGCTGTTTTTT
>14|TRBV5-1|TRBJ1-2|TRBD1|-
CASSLVGQGAGYTF
TGCGCCAGCAGCTTGGTGGGACAGGGGGCCGGCTACACCTTC
>16|TRBV7-2|TRBJ1-5|TRBD1|few
CASSLAPGQGAQPQHF
TGTGCCAGCAGCTTAGCCCCGGGACAGGGTGCTCAGCCCCAGCATTTT
>17|TRBV9|TRBJ2-1|-|few
CASSVEGSRGGNNEQFF
TGTGCCAGCAGCGTAGAGGGAAGTCGGGGTGGAAACAATGAGCAGTTCTTC
>15|TRBV7-6|TRBJ2-2|-|-
CASGSGPSNTGELFF
TGTGCCAGCGGGAGCGGCCCATCGAACACCGGGGAGCTGTTTTTT
>16|TRBV7-9|TRBJ2-7|-|few
CASSLVKGNRAYEQYF
TGTGCCAGCAGCTTAGTAAAAGGGAACAGAGCCTACGAGCAGTACTTC
>14|TRBV7-2|TRBJ1-2|-|many
CASSFGPGNYGYTF
-
>15|TRBV7-2|TRBJ1-5|-|-
CASRPEGNSNQPQHF
TGTGCCAGCAGGCCCGAAGGAAATAGCAATCAGCCCCAGCATTTT
>10|TRBV5-8|TRBJ2-1|-|few
CASSLGPQFF
TGTGCCAGCAGCCTAGGTCCGCAGTTCTTC
>16|TRBV7-9|TRBJ2-3|-|-
CASSLDPTGIKDTQYF
TGTGCCAGCAGCTTAGACCCAACAGGGATTAAAGATACGCAGTATTTT
>13|TRBV20-1|TRBJ1-2|-|-
CSARVATPNGYTF
TGCAGTGCTAGGGTGGCGACACCAAATGGCTACACCTTC
>16|TRBV5-1|TRBJ2-1|TRBD2|many
CASSLGAGGSYNEQFF
TGCGCCAGCAGCTTGGGCGCGGGAGGCTCCTACAATGAGCAGTTCTTC
>17|TRBV19|TRBJ2-1|-|-
CASSNFTPGALYNEQFF
TGTGCCAGTAGTAACTTTACTCCGGGAGCGCTCTACAATGAGCAGTTCTTC
>15|TRBV5-1|TRBJ1-1|-|many
CASSLDSRMNTEAFF
TGCGCCAGCAGCTTGGACAGTCGTATGAACACTGAAGCTTTCTTT
>15|TRBV27|TRBJ2-2|-|many
CASSLRAGNTGELFF
TGTGCCAGCAGTTTAAGGGCAGGGAACACCGGGGAGCTGTTTTTT
>14|TRBV7-9|TRBJ1-6|-|few
CASSSRFPGAPLHF
TGTGCCAGCAGCTCTCGGTTTCCTGGGGCACCCCTCCACTTT
>20|TRBV3-1|TRBJ2-1|-|many
CASSQEGASQTARSYNEQFF
TGTGCCAGCAGCCAAGAGGGGGCCAGTCAAACAGCGCGCTCCTACAATGAGCAGTTCTTC
>17|TRBV12-5|TRBJ2-1|TRBD1|-
CASGLVLGTGYYNEQFF
TGTGCTAGTGGTTTGGTACTTGGGACAGGGTACTACAATGAGCAGTTCTTC
>13|TRBV29-1|TRBJ1-6|-|few
CSARDGGNSPLHF
TGCAGCGCACGGGACGGTGGAAATTCACCCCTCCACTTT
>15|TRBV11-1|TRBJ2-1|TRBD1|many
CASSTRTGAINEQFF
TGTGCCAGCAGCACCCGGACAGGGGCGATCAATGAGCAGTTCTTC
>13|TRBV5-1|TRBJ2-2|-|-
CASIPGSSGELFF
TGCGCCAGCATTCCGGGATCCTCCGGGGAGCTGTTTTTT
>12|TRBV12-3/TRBV12-4|TRBJ1-5|-|many
CASSLSGQPQHF
TGTGCCAGCAGTTTGTCCGGCCAGCCCCAGCATTTT
>20|TRBV5-4|TRBJ2-1|TRBD2|many
CASSLRGEYMSGRALGEQFF
TGTGCCAGCAGCTTGAGGGGGGAATACATGAGCGGGAGGGCCTTGGGCGAGCAGTTCTTC
>13|TRBV14|TRBJ2-1|-|few
CASNAGGPGEQFF
TGTGCCAGCAACGCAGGGGGGCCGGGTGAGCAGTTCTTC
>14|TRBV15|TRBJ2-7|TRBD1|many
CATSFLGQGYEQYF
TGTGCCACCAGCTTCCTAGGACAGGGGTACGAGCAGTACTTC
>14|TRBV28|TRBJ1-5|TRBD1|-
CASSIRQGHQPQHF
TGTGCCAGCAGTATCCGACAGGGTCATCAGCCCCAGCATTTT
>14|TRBV15|TRBJ1-5|TRBD1|many
CATSRGDRNQPQHF
TGTGCCACCAGCAGAGGGGACAGAAATCAGCCCCAGCATTTT
>16|TRBV27|TRBJ1-1|-|many
CASGVGGGRSGTEAFF
TGTGCCAGCGGAGTCGGGGGGGGACGGTCGGGGACTGAAGCTTTCTTT
>15|TRBV7-2|TRBJ2-7|TRBD2|-
CASSPPGLAPGEQYF
TGTGCCAGCAGCCCACCGGGACTAGCTCCTGGCGAGCAGTACTTC
>16|TRBV15|TRBJ2-5|-|many
CATSRERFRGGETQYF
TGTGCCACCAGCAGAGAAAGGTTCAGGGGTGGGGAGACCCAGTACTTC
>15|TRBV14|TRBJ2-5|-|few
CASSQFPGPQETQYF
TGTGCCAGCAGCCAATTCCCAGGGCCCCAAGAGACCCAGTACTTC
>12|TRBV15|TRBJ1-4|-|many
CATSTTNEKLFF
TGTGCCACCAGCACGACTAATGAAAAACTGTTTTTT
>12|TRBV6-2/TRBV6-3|TRBJ1-5|-|many
CASSGPQIPQHF
TGTGCCAGCAGTGGCCCACAGATTCCCCAGCATTTT
>13|TRBV19|TRBJ2-7|-|-
CATEKRGSYEQYF
TGTGCCACCGAGAAAAGGGGGTCCTACGAGCAGTACTTC
>18|TRBV9|TRBJ1-1|-|many
CASSLGPNRARGYTEAFF
TGTGCCAGCAGCCTTGGACCCAACAGAGCCCGGGGATACACTGAAGCTTTCTTT
>14|TRBV6-1|TRBJ1-2|-|many
CASSEDLFSYGYTF
TGTGCCAGCAGTGAAGATCTCTTTTCCTATGGCTACACCTTC
>14|TRBV2|TRBJ2-5|-|-
CASSELGGPETQYF
TGTGCCAGCAGTGAACTTGGAGGTCCAGAGACCCAGTACTTC
>14|TRBV20-1|TRBJ1-1|-|-
CSANRETMNTEAFF
TGCAGTGCTAACAGGGAAACGATGAACACTGAAGCTTTCTTT
>16|TRBV27|TRBJ2-3|TRBD2|-
CASNPFASGAPDTQYF
TGTGCCAGCAACCCCTTTGCCAGCGGGGCCCCAGATACGCAGTATTTT
>15|TRBV7-9|TRBJ1-5|-|many
CASSLGGPLNQPQHF
TGTGCCAGCAGCTTAGGAGGGCCTTTGAATCAGCCCCAGCATTTT
>14|TRBV27|TRBJ1-1|-|many
CASSISTANTEAFF
TGTGCCAGCAGTATCTCGACAGCGAACACTGAAGCTTTCTTT
>13|TRBV12-3/TRBV12-4|TRBJ2-3|-|few
CASSFPSADTQYF
TGTGCCAGCAGTTTTCCGTCCGCAGATACGCAGTATTTT
>15|TRBV18|TRBJ2-7|-|-
CASSPIQGRIEEQYF
TGTGCCAGCTCACCAATCCAGGGCCGGATTGAGGAGCAGTACTTC
>16|TRBV6-5|TRBJ2-3|-|-
CASSYSGPFSTDTQYF
TGTGCCAGCAGTTACTCAGGACCATTTAGCACAGATACGCAGTATTTT
>13|TRBV27|TRBJ1-4|-|many
CASSLGAREKLFF
TGTGCCAGCAGTTTGGGGGCTCGTGAAAAACTGTTTTTT
>13|TRBV15|TRBJ2-5|-|-
CATSSWSGETQYF
TGTGCCACCAGCAGCTGGAGTGGGGAGACCCAGTACTTC
>15|TRBV4-2|TRBJ1-2|-|many
CASSSGTSDNYGYTF
TGTGCCAGCAGCTCCGGGACTTCGGACAACTATGGCTACACCTTC